The rows below give T cell receptor beta chains drawn from one sample of a study of blood T cell repertoires in COVID-19. TCRdb's copy holds only in-frame clones and misses some; the assay was immunoSEQ multiplex PCR. Of 180,000 or so clones in the sample, 86% were seen once. What was sequenced was PBMCs or T cells enriched from blood (not recorded which). Receptors were obtained from a woman aged 25 to 39 who had recovered from COVID-19. Both conserved end residues are part of each CDR3. Clone sizes are given selectively: once, few, many, or a class where the clone is expanded.

.,TRBV18,TRBJ2-3,CASSELASTDTQYF
.,TRBV19,TRBJ2-1,CASSVETSGILEQFF
.,TRBV28,TRBJ1-5,CAISRGGEVQPQHF
.,TRBV2,TRBJ2-7,CASTTGWGLHSYEQYF
.,TRBV27,TRBJ2-7,CASSYSGQVFYEQYF
.,TRBV6-5,TRBJ2-5,CASSLNSMGGETQYF
.,TRBV6-1,TRBJ1-5,CASSEAQGNQPQHF
few,TRBV11-3,TRBJ1-1,CASSSQGSTEAFF
.,TRBV5-1,TRBJ2-1,CASSLDSSSSEQFF
.,TRBV6-5,TRBJ2-7,CASSRDRTHSYEQYF
.,TRBV19,TRBJ1-1,CASSMGGWDTEAFF
.,TRBV19,TRBJ2-7,CASSTQGKVYEQYF
.,TRBV6-6,TRBJ1-2,CASSPGSASNYGYTF
.,TRBV2,TRBJ2-1,CASSERLAGADEQFF
.,TRBV29-1,TRBJ2-3,CSVEPPPGGSTDTQYF
.,TRBV2,TRBJ2-3,CASSGGTDTQYF
.,TRBV2,TRBJ2-7,CATETGTSGTEQYF
once,TRBV19,TRBJ1-2,CASTVGTGGGYTF
once,TRBV5-1,TRBJ1-2,CASSLGGGYGYTF
few,TRBV5-1,TRBJ2-7,CASSSHETGYEQYF
few,TRBV20-1,TRBJ2-1,CSASWGLSYNEQFF
few,TRBV9,TRBJ2-6,CASSPPGSGANVLTF
.,TRBV6-6,TRBJ1-5,CASSWTVERNQPQHF
.,TRBV13,TRBJ1-1,CASSTRTGSGGNTEAFF
.,TRBV5-8,TRBJ2-1,CASSLMASGLGEQFF
.,TRBV18,TRBJ2-5,CASSQKSETQYF
.,TRBV7-2,TRBJ2-5,CASSTTRGGETQYF
.,TRBV2,TRBJ1-2,CASKGDRGLLSGYTF
.,TRBV27,TRBJ2-2,CASSFIAATNTGELFF
once,TRBV10-3,TRBJ2-4,CAISRQVLSSAKNIQYF
.,TRBV28,TRBJ2-1,CASTYFGATSYNEQFF
.,TRBV28,TRBJ2-7,CASSLAGSSYEQYF
.,TRBV15,TRBJ1-2,CATSRDWGQNYGYTF
.,TRBV19,TRBJ1-5,CASSIGNRVWNQPQHF
.,TRBV28,TRBJ2-2,CASSLIAGGSNTGELFF
.,TRBV20-1,TRBJ2-2,CSASRRSKGELFF
.,TRBV14,TRBJ2-1,CASSLGAYNEQFF
.,TRBV19,TRBJ2-5,CASSKGMWTAQKETQYF
.,TRBV6-5,TRBJ2-7,CASTSRFHEQYF
.,TRBV11-2,TRBJ2-7,CASSLKTGNSYEQYF
once,TRBV18,TRBJ2-5,CASSLEGETQYF
.,TRBV15,TRBJ2-7,CATSRDLLGQGYEQYF
.,TRBV24-1,TRBJ2-1,CATSGLAGQDNEQFF